This TCR beta chain appears in the sequencing data of a study of PD-1 blockade in classical Hodgkin lymphoma. About the study: Patients were given intravenous nivolumab, 3 mg/kg, every 2 weeks.

Here immunoSEQ multiplex PCR was the method, and the copy in TCRdb shows in-frame clones only, minus some. This table has around 45,000 clones, approximately 70% appearing once. All trial patients relapsed after autologous stem cell transplantation. Study outcomes and limitations: Those patients who began receiving nivolumab less than 1 year after ASCT had lower diversity, and they were excluded. Those achieving complete response showed baseline diversity like newly diagnosed patients. Reported baseline diversity: healthy donors highest, relapsed/refractory patients lowest.

This CDR3 has 14 amino acids. The V gene end was trimmed by 4 bases and the J gene end by 3 bases; junction bases not matched to a gene: 4. Germline values: CDR1 SGDLS, CDR2 YYNGEE. In the case of this clone: Antigen: not known.

The origin of this receptor is a human donor with classical Hodgkin lymphoma. The sample in question was peripheral blood mononuclear cells (PBMCs), obtained before the second cycle of nivolumab. The chain carries TRBV9 and TRBJ2-7; TRBD2 matches at 10 bases. CDR3 amino acids: CASSPWTSGYEQYF. The CDR3 nucleotides read TGTGCCAGCAGCCCATGGACTAGCGGCTACGAGCAGTACTTC.